This T cell receptor beta chain was identified during a study of CD8+ T cells in alopecia areata. Study-level background: Percent of scalp involved defined treated patients' severity scores.

The study, taken as a whole, reports: Scalp and blood samples kept many expanded lesional clones throughout tofacitinib.

A remark on this clone: The antigen remains unidentified.

Investigators isolated RNA and reverse transcribed it into cDNA to act as the sequencing template. Libraries were prepared by immunoSEQ multiplex PCR; TCRdb keeps only in-frame clonotypes and omits some of them. The sample has 110,000 to 150,000 clones, approximately 85% seen once. The CDR3 length is 13 residues. Germline V gene lookup returns CDR1 SEHNR and CDR2 FQNEAQ (reference sequence). V lost 1 base to trimming and J lost 4 bases, with 7 bases between them. Treatment noted: oral pan-JAK inhibitor, 5-10 mg twice daily. Those with alopecia areata gave lesional scalp punch biopsies and peripheral blood.

The material sequenced was CD8+ T cells sorted from blood, taken at week 4, from a patient treated with tofacitinib. The TCR sequence derives from a human donor with alopecia areata. The J gene is TRBJ1-2, the V gene TRBV7-9; D remains ambiguous. DNA of the CDR3: TGTGCCAGCAGCTTAGTTGGGATCTATGGCTACACCTTC. Protein product: CASSLVGIYGYTF.